The clone carrying this TCR beta chain appeared many times. Its antigen remains unidentified. The data derive from a study of CD8 T cells in ankylosing spondylitis. Study-wide findings and caveats: Characteristic, it appeared, of ankylosing spondylitis blood was a TCR beta motif of fewer than 10 highly homologous variants. Those disease-linked clones were CD8+; they were also relatively rare in peripheral blood.

TCRdb processed the 5' RACE reads anew with MiXCR; each CDR3 protein has one entry. The table lists roughly 150,000 distinct CDR3 sequences, about 7.3% of them singletons, with 9.5% to 15% in the top ten. This CDR3 is built from 15 residues. Germline values: CDR1 KGHSH, CDR2 LQKENI. Trimming removed 3 bases at V and 0 bases at J, with 12 bases between. J is TRBJ2-7 and V is TRBV18; D gene ambiguous. The sequence derives from a female donor with ankylosing spondylitis or in good health (not recorded which). Sequencing was performed on blood, either unsorted or a sorted T cell fraction (not recorded which). The CDR3 DNA reads as TGTGCCAGCTCACCCCAGATGGCAGCCTCCTACGAGCAGTACTTC. Protein: CASSPQMAASYEQYF.